This TCR beta chain appears in the sequencing data of a study of cytomegalovirus exposure and HLA in healthy donors. Study-wide results and limits: Reportedly, cytomegalovirus status was diagnosed with high sensitivity and specificity. On later analysis, the bulk of CMV-associated TCR beta chains appeared to be HLA-restricted. In vitro experiments confirmed that three CMV-associated chains were specific for CMV antigens.

The primer mix had 60 Vbeta and 13 Jbeta primers. Repertoires were generated with immunoSEQ multiplex PCR, while TCRdb's copy carries only in-frame clones and drops some. Of around 130,000 clones in the sample, around 70% are singletons; the top ten hold about 3.1%. Germline-derived CDR1 and CDR2 are SGHNT and YENEEA. V was clipped by 5 bases and J by 4 bases, with 11 bases between them. There are 14 residues in the CDR3. This clone came up once. Its antigen is undetermined. The origin of this receptor is a human donor in good health. The material sequenced was PBMCs. The chain recombines TRBV11-3 with TRBJ2-2; D is perhaps TRBD1 (5 bases). In DNA, the CDR3 is TGTGCCAGCAGCCCGGACATAGCCACCGGGGAGCTGTTTTTT. Amino acids: CASSPDIATGELFF.